This is a list of T cell receptor beta chains from one sample in a study of T cells after yellow fever vaccination. One entry per CDR3 protein results from TCRdb running MiXCR on the 5' RACE reads. The sample carries hundreds of thousands of distinct CDR3 sequences, roughly a sixth recorded once. Sequenced material: PBMCs, taken about 5 days after the first yellow fever vaccination. The receptors shown here come from a man aged 18 to 30 who received the YFV17D yellow fever vaccine. The CDR3 runs from the conserved cysteine through the conserved F or W. The D gene is left open where the match is weak. Size is stated for part of the rows, as once, few or many counts, or as a class when the clone is expanded.

>TRBV12-3/TRBV12-4|-|TRBJ1-2|-
TGTGCCAGCAGTTTACCGGGGACGGATGGCTACACCTTC
CASSLPGTDGYTF
>TRBV7-8|few|TRBJ1-2|-
TGTGCCAGCAGCTTAGCGCCGGGGGACTATGGCTACACCTTC
CASSLAPGDYGYTF
>TRBV14|-|TRBJ2-1|-
TGTGCCAGCAGCCAAGAGAGGGTCGTCGTCCACAATGAGCAGTTCTTC
CASSQERVVVHNEQFF
>TRBV6-2/TRBV6-3|-|TRBJ2-3|-
TGTGCCAGCAGAGAGCGGACTAGCACAGATACGCAGTATTTT
CASRERTSTDTQYF
>TRBV7-2|-|TRBJ1-2|-
TGTGCCAGCAGCTCCGTAGGCTATGGCTACACCTTC
CASSSVGYGYTF
>TRBV19|few|TRBJ2-1|-
TGTGCCAGTAGTATAGATCGGGGCGGCAGGCCTTATCGTCAGTTCTTC
CASSIDRGGRPYRQFF
>TRBV19|-|TRBJ2-1|-
TGTGCCAGTAGTATAGCCAGGGGAAATGAGCAGTTCTTC
CASSIARGNEQFF
>TRBV7-3|-|TRBJ2-6|-
TGTGCCAGTATGGCCGCAGGGAGCTCTGGGGCCAACGTCCTGACTTTC
CASMAAGSSGANVLTF
>TRBV7-3|-|TRBJ1-1|-
TGTGCCAGCAGCTTAAGCCATGGATCAGGAGCTTTCTTT
CASSLSHGSGAFF
>TRBV12-3/TRBV12-4|few|TRBJ1-4|-
TGTGCCAGCAGCCGGGGCGCGACAGGAAAACTGTTTTTT
CASSRGATGKLFF
>TRBV7-2|few|TRBJ1-5|-
TGTGCCAGCAGCTTAGCGCGTCCCGGACAGCCCCAGCATTTT
CASSLARPGQPQHF
>TRBV5-4|once|TRBJ2-7|TRBD2
TGTGCCAGCAGCTCTGCGGGGGGGCTAGCGAGGTACGAGCAGTACTTC
CASSSAGGLARYEQYF